This T cell receptor beta chain appears in the sequencing data of a study of cytomegalovirus exposure and HLA in healthy donors. Study-wide background: Roughly 180 million T cells yielded some 120 million unique TCR beta sequences in earlier analysis. The study, taken as a whole, reports: The listing of roughly 160 TCR beta chains classed them as cytomegalovirus-associated.

The primer mix had 60 Vbeta and 13 Jbeta primers. Original processing methods: Unique TCR beta chains totaled 65 million to 95 million in a later count, with roughly 10 million of them shared. The data were produced by immunoSEQ multiplex PCR, yet TCRdb's version contains in-frame clones alone and is incomplete. V, J and clone size were drawn from that table, and D and trimming were deduced from the DNA. Of more than 80,000 clones listed, 71% are singletons. This clone was seen just once. Its matching antigen is unknown. The junction had 5 bases not matched to a gene; V was cut back by 5 bases and J by 1 base. CDR3 length: 15 residues. Per germline, CDR1 SGHTA and CDR2 FQGNSA.

The sequence was obtained from a female donor in good health and CMV-seronegative. The V gene is TRBV7-2, the J gene TRBJ2-1, with 7 bases that match TRBD2. The specimen sequenced was PBMCs. The CDR3 DNA reads as TGTGCCAGCAGCCCCGAGGGAGGGTCCTACAATGAGCAGTTCTTC. Amino acid sequence: CASSPEGGSYNEQFF. The full variable domain, rest sourced from reference TRBV7-2 and TRBJ2-1, is GAGVSQSPSNKVTEKGKDVELRCDPISGHTALYWYRQSLGQGLEFLIYFQGNSAPDKSGLPSDRFSAERTGGSVSTLTIQRTQQEDSAVYLCASSPEGGSYNEQFFGPGTRLTVL.